This T cell receptor beta chain was found in a study of regulatory and conventional T cells in RAG deficiency. Findings of the study overall: Treg unique TCR beta sequences were approximately 95-fold fewer in Omenn syndrome and CID/AS patients than controls.

The data were produced by immunoSEQ multiplex PCR, yet TCRdb's version contains in-frame clones alone and is incomplete. The repertoire holds 25,000 to 35,000 clones, over 80% seen once, with 5% to 5.5% in the top ten. The germline V gene has CDR1 MDHEN and CDR2 SYDVKM. This CDR3 contains 15 residues. V lost 2 bases and J 2 bases, leaving 11 bases between the germline ends. As concerns this clone: Its antigen remains unknown.

The same specimen was also included in a second study, on regulatory T cells. That study reports: Amplification used 52 TRBV primers and 13 TRBJ primers. Regulatory T cells showed the strongest V-J pair restriction and V/J gene skewing among patient repertoires.

The sample taken for sequencing was CD8+ T cells sorted from blood. The receptor was isolated from a human donor in good health. This sequence joins TRBV28 and TRBJ2-3; possibly TRBD2 for D (5 bases). The DNA for the CDR3 is TGTGCCAGCAGTTTAGGCAAGCGGAACACAGATACGCAGTATTTT. This codes for CASSLGKRNTDTQYF. The variable domain in full, completed from reference TRBV28 and TRBJ2-3, reads DVKVTQSSRYLVKRTGEKVFLECVQDMDHENMFWYRQDPGLGLRLIYFSYDVKMKEKGDIPEGYSVSREKKERFSLILESASTNQTSMYLCASSLGKRNTDTQYFGPGTRLTVL.